Listed here are 20 T cell receptor beta chains from one sample, sequenced in a study of naive and memory T cell subsets. The beta constant-region primer was an equimolar mix of two oligonucleotides covering TRBC1 and TRBC2. Nested alpha and beta constant-region primers with the SP2 primer drove four PCR rounds on ligated cDNA. Each CDR3 protein gets one entry after TCRdb re-called the UMI-ligation and nested PCR reads with MiXCR. The sample lists over 800 distinct CDR3 sequences, 14% occurring once. Sequenced material: CD8+ TEMRA cells from blood. Specified subset: effector memory re-expressing CD45RA, CD45RA+ CD27-. These TCRs come from a human donor in good health.

This clonotype was counted only a few times. The chain employs TRBV4-3 and TRBJ2-3, with 9 bases fitting TRBD2. Looked up from germline, CDR1 is LGHNA and CDR2 is YSLEER. The CDR3 covers 17 residues. CDR3 nucleotides: TGCGAAAGAAGCCAAAGACATGGCGGGAGGGCGGGGGATACGCAGTATTTT. Protein sequence: CERSQRHGGRAGDTQYF.

This clonotype was counted many times. The chain joins TRBV4-1 to TRBJ2-1, with 7 bases that match TRBD2. The CDR3 runs 16 residues. Trimming removed 0 bases from V and 2 bases from J; junction bases left unmatched: 4. The V gene's germline CDR1 is MGHRA and CDR2 YSYEKL. The CDR3 spells CASSQESSGTYNEQFF. CDR3 in DNA: TGCGCCAGCAGCCAAGAGTCTAGCGGAACCTACAATGAGCAGTTCTTC.

This clonotype was seen only a few times. The chain has TRBV19 and TRBJ2-1, with D uncertain. Germline assignment: CDR1 LNHDA and CDR2 SQIVND (reference sequence). Trimming cost V 7 bases and J 3 bases, with 13 bases left between them. CDR3 length equals 14 residues. CDR3 region: CASTPENHYNEQFF. In DNA form, the CDR3 reads TGTGCCAGTACCCCTGAGAACCACTACAATGAGCAGTTCTTC.

This clonotype was recorded at least ten times. The chain has TRBV7-8 and TRBJ2-7; the D gene is possibly TRBD1 (5 bases). V lost 2 bases and J lost 7, with 18 bases in between. The CDR3 has 15 residues. In germline, CDR1 is SGHVS, CDR2 FQNEAQ. The CDR3 DNA reads TGTGCCAGCAGCTTATGGCAGGGCCCCACGTGGGAGCAGTACTTC. Encoded protein: CASSLWQGPTWEQYF.

The sample holds many counts of this clonotype. The chain employs TRBV15 and TRBJ1-6, with D unresolved. The CDR3 contains 13 residues. Germline CDR1 and CDR2: LNHNV and YYDKDF (reference sequence). Trimming shortened V by 5 bases and J by 14 bases, and 16 bases separated the two germline ends. The CDR3 region is CATSPGWGFTLHF. The CDR3 bases are TGTGCCACCAGCCCTGGGTGGGGATTCACCCTCCACTTT.

This clonotype counts as large. The rearrangement joins TRBV27 to TRBJ2-5; TRBD2 aligns across 11 bases. CDR1 and CDR2 from the germline V gene are MNHEY and SMNVEV (reference sequence). The CDR3 length is 20 residues. The V gene end was trimmed by 4 bases and the J gene end by 1 base; junction bases not matched to a gene: 17. CDR3 coding DNA: TGTGCCAGCAGTTCCATCTACCTCCCTAGCGGGAGGACCGCCCAAGAGACCCAGTACTTC. Translation gives CASSSIYLPSGRTAQETQYF.

This clonotype was seen more than once but under ten times. The chain is built from TRBV5-1 and TRBJ2-6, with D perhaps matching TRBD1 (6 bases). The germline gives CDR1 SGHRS, CDR2 YFSETQ. CDR3 length equals 18 residues. The germline V and J ends were trimmed by 0 bases and 0 bases, with 13 bases remaining between them. CDR3 protein: CASSLVTGPSSGANVLTF. In DNA form, the CDR3 reads TGCGCCAGCAGCTTGGTGACAGGACCTAGCTCTGGGGCCAACGTCCTGACTTTC.

The chain couples TRBV6-1 to TRBJ2-7, with D maybe TRBD2 (6 bases). V was trimmed by 5 bases and J by 0 bases, leaving 14 bases between them. CDR3 length: 15 residues. Germline loops: CDR1 MNHNS, CDR2 SASEGT. CDR3 DNA: TGTGCCAGCAGTAGGATGAGCGGGCCCTCCTACGAGCAGTACTTC. Translation gives CASSRMSGPSYEQYF.

In its sample, this clonotype was seen many times. V usage is TRBV5-1 and J usage is TRBJ1-1; the match to TRBD1 covers 11 bases. This CDR3 is 16 amino acids long. Looked up from germline, CDR1 is SGHRS and CDR2 is YFSETQ. The J segment lost 3 bases and the V segment lost 0 bases, leaving 4 bases of the junction unmatched. CDR3 sequence: CASSLGTGGLYTEAFF. In nucleotides, the CDR3 is TGCGCCAGCAGCTTGGGGACAGGGGGCCTCTACACTGAAGCTTTCTTT.

V and J are TRBV5-5 and TRBJ1-1; D remains unclear. The ends were cut back, 5 bases at V and 2 bases at J, with 10 bases in the middle. Per germline, CDR1 SGHKS and CDR2 YYEKEE (reference sequence). The CDR3 totals 13 residues. The CDR3 nucleotides read TGTGCCAGCAGACAAGACCTAAACACTGAAGCTTTCTTT. It is translated as CASRQDLNTEAFF.

This clonotype has at least ten counts. The chain links TRBV7-9 to TRBJ2-1, with 7 bases aligning to TRBD2. After removal of 5 bases from V and 0 bases from J, the junction contained 16 bases not matched to a gene. The CDR3 length is 19 residues. Germline values: CDR1 SEHNR, CDR2 FQNEAQ (reference sequence). The CDR3 DNA reads TGTGCCAGCAGCCCACCTCCGTGGGAGGGCCCCAGCTCCTACAATGAGCAGTTCTTC. Its translation: CASSPPPWEGPSSYNEQFF.

The chain links TRBV12-2 to TRBJ2-3. TRBV12-2 is listed as a pseudogene. The CDR3 contains 11 residues. CDR3 sequence (DNA): TGTCGTGATACCTTAGGGGATACGCAGTATTTT. The encoded protein is CRDTLGDTQYF.

This clonotype was seen more than once but under ten times. The DNA is left out, because the CDR3 cannot be placed on it with certainty; the CDR3 is given as TCRdb lists it. V usage is TRBV3-1 and J usage is TRBJ2-2; the DNA was not used to check the table's D call, TRBD1. In germline, CDR1 is LGHDT, CDR2 YNNKEL (reference sequence). The CDR3 adds up to 22 amino acids, both ends counted. The CDR3 sequence is CASVYFCASSPKAGATDGELFF.

This clonotype was seen ten or more times. This chain joins TRBV24-1 and TRBJ1-5; D call uncertain. CDR1 is KGHDR and CDR2 is SFDVKD in the germline V gene. Between the trimmed V and J ends, which lost 1 base and 0 bases, there was a span of 21 bases. The CDR3 runs 20 residues. The CDR3 nucleotides are TGTGCCACCAGTGATTTTTTCACAACCACGACCCGTCCTAGCAATCAGCCCCAGCATTTT. Translating gives CATSDFFTTTTRPSNQPQHF.

This clonotype was observed many times. The gene calls are TRBV5-1 and TRBJ2-7; 9 nucleotides match TRBD1. Trimming removed 2 bases from V and 3 bases from J; junction bases left unmatched: 6. This CDR3 is 15 amino acids long. The germline CDR1 and CDR2 sequences are SGHRS and YFSETQ. The CDR3 loop reads CASSLDTGGRYEQYF. Written as DNA, the CDR3 is TGCGCCAGCAGCTTAGACACAGGGGGCCGCTACGAGCAGTACTTC.

The chain links TRBV7-2 to TRBJ2-3; TRBD2 agrees at 13 bases. The CDR3 spans 15 residues. The germline V gene has CDR1 SGHTA and CDR2 FQGNSA. The ends lost 4 bases at V and 6 bases at J; junction bases unmatched: 4. The CDR3 spells CASSSTSGGGDTQYF. CDR3 DNA sequence: TGTGCCAGCAGCTCCACTAGCGGGGGGGGGGATACGCAGTATTTT.

The J gene is TRBJ2-5, the V gene TRBV7-2; D is unresolved. V lost 1 base, J lost 1 base, and 10 bases lay in between. Germline assignment: CDR1 SGHTA and CDR2 FQGNSA. The CDR3 consists of 15 residues. The CDR3 reads CASSLGGGPQETQYF. In DNA form, the CDR3 reads TGTGCCAGCAGCTTAGGTGGCGGACCCCAAGAGACCCAGTACTTC.

This clonotype showed up just a few times. One base away lies a much larger clone, so this may be a sequencing read error. This sequence joins TRBV7-3 and TRBJ2-1; the D is unclear. Between the trimmed V and J ends, which lost 3 bases and 5 bases, there was a span of 11 bases. Per the germline V gene, CDR1 is SGHTA and CDR2 is FQGTGA. The CDR3 extends over 14 amino acids. The CDR3 DNA sequence: TGTGCCAGCAGCTTTAGCAGGAGTAACAATGAGCAGTTCTTC. Translating gives CASSFSRSNNEQFF.

This rearrangement joins TRBV7-3 to TRBJ2-3; 7 bases are shared with TRBD2. This CDR3 is 16 amino acids long. From germline, CDR1 is SGHTA and CDR2 FQGTGA. The junction had 9 bases not matched to a gene; V was cut back by 5 bases and J by 1 base. DNA for the CDR3: TGTGCCAGCAGCCTTGACGGGACTACCGGCACAGATACGCAGTATTTT. It specifies CASSLDGTTGTDTQYF.

The chain combines TRBV18 with TRBJ2-4, with D hard to call. The CDR3 is made up of 15 amino acids. CDR1 and CDR2 from the germline V gene are KGHSH and LQKENI. V was pared by 2 bases and J by 0 bases, with 8 bases between. This chain's CDR3 is CASSPNEIAKNIQYF. CDR3 nucleotide sequence: TGTGCCAGCTCACCAAACGAAATAGCCAAAAACATTCAGTACTTC.